The T cell receptor (beta chain) described here comes from a study of T cells in Graves' hyperthyroidism and ophthalmopathy. Study overall: Peripheral blood was obtained at initial diagnosis, preceding any treatment. The study, taken as a whole, reports: Expanded thyroid clonotypes (above 0.001) were mostly also found in blood.

Patients with uncontrolled infections, other autoimmune diseases, pregnancy or lactation were excluded. There are many counts of this clonotype. The antigen is not known. V lost 2 bases and J lost 3; bases outside the gene matches: 6. The CDR3 is made up of 16 amino acids. In germline, CDR1 is SGHTA, CDR2 FQGNSA. RNA transcripts were the template for amplifying TCR beta CDR3 regions. First-round RT-PCR targeting the TCR CDR3 was performed with the HTBI primer set. TCRdb called the multiplex PCR reads again in MiXCR, with one record for every CDR3 protein. The sample has fewer than 500,000 distinct CDR3 sequences, roughly 15% seen once.

The sequence came from a woman younger than 45 with Graves' ophthalmopathy. The gene calls are TRBV7-2 and TRBJ2-2; 7 bases agree with TRBD1. Sequencing used blood. The CDR3 sequence: CASSLPGQTDTGELFF. The CDR3 nucleotides are TGTGCCAGCAGCTTACCGGGACAGACAGACACCGGGGAGCTGTTTTTT.